The 27 T cell receptor beta chains below all came from one sample that was sequenced in a study of Graves' ophthalmopathy and Graves' hyperthyroidism. RNA transcripts served as template for amplifying TCR beta CDR3 sequences. First-round RT-PCR employed HTBI primers, with a second-round multiplex PCR after it. TCRdb passed the multiplex PCR reads through MiXCR, listing each CDR3 protein once. The sample contains about 400,000 distinct CDR3 sequences, around 19% of which appear only once. The specimen was peripheral blood. These receptor sequences come from a woman aged 18-29 years with Graves' ophthalmopathy.

This clonotype was recorded a few times. V usage is TRBV18 and J usage is TRBJ1-2; D not resolved. The CDR3 totals 15 residues. The V and J ends lost 5 bases and 5 bases respectively, with 18 bases between them. CDR1 is KGHSH, CDR2 LQKENI, per germline. CDR3 region: CASSADPLRLYGYTF. CDR3 DNA sequence: TGTGCCAGCTCAGCCGACCCGCTGAGACTATATGGCTACACCTTC. Full variable domain (missing parts from reference TRBV18 and TRBJ1-2): NAGVMQNPRHLVRRRGQEARLRCSPMKGHSHVYWYRQLPEEGLKFMVYLQKENIIDESGMPKERFSAEFPKEGPSILRIQQVVRGDSAAYFCASSADPLRLYGYTFGSGTRLTVV.

At least ten counts were recorded for this clonotype. The gene calls are TRBV6-5 and TRBJ1-2; 7 nucleotides agree with TRBD1. Germline lookup yields CDR1 MNHEY and CDR2 SVGAGI. Germline trimming cut 0 bases from V and 3 bases from J; bases unmatched to any gene: 4. The CDR3 has 15 amino acids. The CDR3 loop is CASSYSGGGDYGYTF. Written as DNA, the CDR3 is TGTGCCAGCAGTTACTCAGGGGGCGGTGACTATGGCTACACCTTC.

This clonotype was picked up many times. The chain is built from TRBV28 and TRBJ1-2; 10 bases are a match to TRBD1. CDR3 length equals 16 residues. The junction had 7 bases not matched to a gene; V was cut back by 6 bases and J by 0 bases. CDR1 MDHEN and CDR2 SYDVKM come from the germline V gene. The CDR3 region is CASRKTGGSTNYGYTF. CDR3 nucleotide sequence: TGTGCCAGCAGAAAGACAGGGGGCAGTACTAACTATGGCTACACCTTC.

This clonotype has just a few counts. This chain links TRBV11-1 with TRBJ1-1; maybe TRBD1 (6 bases). CDR3 length: 19 residues. Germline V gene lookup returns CDR1 SGHAT and CDR2 FQDESV (reference sequence). Trimming shortened V by 1 base and J by 0 bases, and 21 bases separated the two germline ends. CDR3 in DNA: TGTGCCAGCAGCTTAGTCAGGGGCCGAGGGGGGGAAATGAACACTGAAGCTTTCTTT. Its protein is CASSLVRGRGGEMNTEAFF.

This clonotype came up many times. The chain has TRBV28 and TRBJ2-7; D possibly matches TRBD1 or TRBD2 (7 bases each). The CDR3 is 14 amino acids. Germline lookup yields CDR1 MDHEN and CDR2 SYDVKM. V lost 1 base, J lost 7 bases, and 14 bases lay in between. DNA for the CDR3: TGTGCCAGCAGTTTATTCCACAGGGGAGGGGAGCAGTACTTC. Protein sequence: CASSLFHRGGEQYF.

This clonotype has a count of ten or more. A read error is possible here, since a much larger clone lies one base away. V and J are TRBV29-1 and TRBJ1-1; 10 nucleotides agree with TRBD1. Per the germline V gene, CDR1 is SQVTM and CDR2 is ANQGSEA. The CDR3 is 13 residues long. The chain's CDR3 is CSGDRGLNAEAFF. The CDR3 DNA reads TGCAGCGGGGACAGGGGCCTGAACGCTGAAGCTTTCTTT.

This clonotype was observed at least ten times. The chain combines TRBV7-2 with TRBJ1-5; D not certain. From germline, CDR1 is SGHTA and CDR2 FQGNSA. V was trimmed by 3 bases and J by 1 base, leaving 10 bases between them. This CDR3 has 15 residues. The CDR3 region is CASSLISGSNQPQHF. The CDR3 bases are TGTGCCAGCAGCTTGATCTCTGGCAGCAATCAGCCCCAGCATTTT.

At least ten counts were recorded for this clonotype. The chain carries TRBV6-5 and TRBJ1-2, with D perhaps TRBD1 (5 bases). This CDR3 has 15 amino acids. Deletions cut 0 bases from V and 4 bases from J, with 12 bases between. The germline CDR1 and CDR2 sequences are MNHEY and SVGAGI. The CDR3 DNA reads as TGTGCCAGCAGTTACTCGGGGAAGGGGAGCTATGGCTACACCTTC. It codes for CASSYSGKGSYGYTF.

This clonotype was detected many times. V is TRBV7-6 and J is TRBJ2-7, with D perhaps assigned TRBD1 or TRBD2 (6 bases each). The ends were cut back, 5 bases at V and 7 bases at J, with 21 bases in the middle. Germline V gene data show CDR1 as SGHVS and CDR2 as FNYEAQ. This CDR3 comprises 15 residues. DNA for the CDR3: TGTGCCAGCAGCCTCGGCGACAGGCCGGAGGGGGAGCAGTACTTC. Protein: CASSLGDRPEGEQYF. Full variable domain (remainder filled in from reference TRBV7-6 and TRBJ2-7): GAGVSQSPRYKVTKRGQDVALRCDPISGHVSLYWYRQALGQGPEFLTYFNYEAQQDKSGLPNDRFSAERPEGSISTLTIQRTEQRDSAMYRCASSLGDRPEGEQYFGPGTRLTVT.

This clonotype was seen a few times. For the CDR3, the DNA is TGTGCCAGCAGTATGACTAGCGGGAGGGCCATGGAGACCCAGTACTTC. This translates into CASSMTSGRAMETQYF. This chain links TRBV12-3 or TRBV12-4 with TRBJ2-5; 14 bases align to TRBD2. This CDR3 has 16 residues. V was clipped by 5 bases and J by 5 bases; unmatched bases: 7.

At least ten counts were recorded for this clonotype. V and J are TRBV29-1 and TRBJ1-1; weak D call: TRBD1 (5 bases). Germline V gene lookup returns CDR1 SQVTM and CDR2 ANQGSEA. This CDR3 region has 15 residues. Deletions cut 6 bases from V and 0 bases from J, with 17 bases between. CDR3 residues: CSVRTSGSMNTEAFF. CDR3 coding DNA: TGCAGCGTCCGAACCTCAGGGTCCATGAACACTGAAGCTTTCTTT.

This clonotype came up many times. V gene TRBV20-1 combines with J gene TRBJ2-2; no reliable D call. The ends were cut back, 0 bases at V and 0 bases at J, with 11 bases in the middle. Per the germline V gene, CDR1 is DFQATT and CDR2 is SNEGSKA (reference sequence). The CDR3 length is 16 residues. CDR3: CSARDFGGANTGELFF. Here the CDR3 DNA reads TGCAGTGCTAGAGATTTCGGCGGCGCGAACACCGGGGAGCTGTTTTTT.

This clonotype was observed many times. The CDR3 nucleotides are TGTGCCAGCAGTGATTCCTTGACAGCTTACGAGCAGTACTTC. It specifies CASSDSLTAYEQYF. V is TRBV6-1 and J is TRBJ2-7, with a weak D call TRBD1 (5 bases). Trimming removed 3 bases at V and 4 bases at J, with 13 bases between. The CDR3 has 14 amino acids. The germline gives CDR1 MNHNS, CDR2 SASEGT.

This clonotype showed up many times. This chain connects TRBV7-8 to TRBJ2-7; D remains ambiguous. Trimming removed 1 base from V and 0 bases from J, with 16 bases in between. This CDR3 is 17 amino acids long. Germline V gene sequence: CDR1 SGHVS, CDR2 FQNEAQ. This CDR3 reads CASSLGVRAVSSYEQYF. The CDR3 DNA follows: TGTGCCAGCAGCTTAGGTGTTCGGGCGGTGAGCTCCTACGAGCAGTACTTC.

The rearrangement joins TRBV29-1 to TRBJ1-1; the D gene is possibly TRBD1 (6 bases). The CDR3 sequence is 13 residues long. Per germline, CDR1 SQVTM and CDR2 ANQGSEA. The ends were cut back, 7 bases at V and 5 bases at J, with 17 bases in the middle. In DNA, the CDR3 is TGCAGCGCCCTAACCACTAGGGGGACTGAAGCTTTCTTT. Translation gives CSALTTRGTEAFF.

At least ten counts were recorded for this clonotype. The CDR3 DNA is TGTGCCAGCAGCCATGGGCCCCGTGAAGCTTTCTTT. It translates to CASSHGPREAFF. This sequence joins TRBV12-3 or TRBV12-4 and TRBJ1-1, with D unclear. V was cut by 6 bases and J by 7 bases, with 12 bases left in between. The CDR3 is 12 amino acids.

This clonotype was counted at least ten times. With a much larger clone just one base away, this may be a read error. The V gene is TRBV12-3 or TRBV12-4, the J gene TRBJ2-5; D not resolved. The CDR3 runs 15 residues. The V end was cut by 3 bases, the J end by 1 base, with 12 bases between. CDR3 DNA: TGTGCCAGCAGTTTGTTAAATACAGCCCAAGAGACCCAGTACTTC. It specifies CASSLLNTAQETQYF.

This clonotype was recorded at least ten times. The chain combines TRBV12-3 or TRBV12-4 with TRBJ2-7; weak D call: TRBD1 (6 bases). This CDR3 spans 17 amino acids. Trimming took off 2 bases at V and 2 bases at J, with 19 bases between the two ends. The CDR3 coding sequence is TGTGCCAGCAGTTTACGCACGACCGGGACACACACCTACGAGCAGTACTTC. This translates into CASSLRTTGTHTYEQYF.

This clonotype was counted many times. The chain has TRBV6-1 and TRBJ2-2; D might be TRBD2 (6 bases). The CDR3 is made up of 15 amino acids. V was trimmed by 7 bases and J by 8 bases, leaving 20 bases between them. Germline V lookup: CDR1 MNHNS, CDR2 SASEGT. The CDR3 DNA reads TGTGCCAGCACCGGCAGGGAGGATGATGGTGGGGAGCTGTTTTTT. Translating it yields CASTGREDDGGELFF.

This clonotype was seen a few times. Relative to the germline gene, one junction end is altered; a read error may explain this. The chain uses TRBV6-1 and TRBJ1-3; D unresolved. Germline V gene sequence: CDR1 MNHNS, CDR2 SASEGT. The CDR3 runs 14 residues. CDR3 DNA sequence: TGTGCCAGCAGTGAAGGGACCACTGGAGACACCATATATTTT. Translating gives CASSEGTTGDTIYF.

This chain connects TRBV6-1 to TRBJ2-7, with TRBD1 identical over 11 bases. From germline, CDR1 is MNHNS and CDR2 SASEGT. Trimming took 5 bases from V and 6 from J; bases not matched to a gene: 9. The CDR3 spans 15 residues. CDR3: CASSPRGTGGLEQYF. As DNA, the CDR3 is TGTGCCAGCAGTCCCAGGGGGACAGGGGGACTCGAGCAGTACTTC.

This clonotype was counted at least ten times. The chain has TRBV6-5 and TRBJ2-2, with 8 positions matching TRBD2. Trimming at V came to 4 bases and at J to 3 bases, leaving 10 bases not matched to a gene. The germline gives CDR1 MNHEY, CDR2 SVGAGI. The CDR3 totals 17 residues. Written as DNA, the CDR3 is TGTGCCAGCAGTTCCCCGGGAGGGGGGCGCGACACCGGGGAGCTGTTTTTT. This codes for CASSSPGGGRDTGELFF.

This clonotype was counted ten times or more. CDR3 DNA: TGTGCCAGCAGTGAAGCCTGGGGGGCGCGCACTGAAGCTTTCTTT. It encodes CASSEAWGARTEAFF. The chain has TRBV6-1 and TRBJ1-1; possible D gene TRBD1, 6 bases. This CDR3 comprises 15 residues. Germline-derived CDR1 and CDR2 are MNHNS and SASEGT. Trimming left V 0 bases short and J 4 bases short, with 12 bases between.

This clonotype was seen many times. The chain is built from TRBV18 and TRBJ2-5; TRBD2 is a possible D gene (5 bases). CDR3 length: 13 amino acids. Deletions cut 8 bases from V and 5 bases from J, with 15 bases between. CDR1 and CDR2 (germline): KGHSH, LQKENI. The CDR3 DNA is TGTGCCAGCAGTCCCGGGGTCCGGGAGACCCAGTACTTC. This encodes CASSPGVRETQYF. Full variable domain (missing parts from reference TRBV18 and TRBJ2-5): NAGVMQNPRHLVRRRGQEARLRCSPMKGHSHVYWYRQLPEEGLKFMVYLQKENIIDESGMPKERFSAEFPKEGPSILRIQQVVRGDSAAYFCASSPGVRETQYFGPGTRLLVL.

The chain has TRBV6-2 or TRBV6-3 and TRBJ2-5, with 15 bases aligning to TRBD2. CDR3 length: 17 residues. The germline V gene has CDR1 MNHEY and CDR2 SVGEGT. V was clipped by 7 bases and J by 7 bases; unmatched bases: 13. CDR3 amino acids: CASTPPGTSGRIGTQYF. DNA for the CDR3: TGTGCCAGCACTCCGCCCGGGACTAGCGGGAGGATAGGGACCCAGTACTTC.

The rearrangement joins TRBV2 to TRBJ2-5; 7 bases are a match to TRBD1. The J segment lost 1 base and the V segment lost 8 bases, leaving 10 bases of the junction unmatched. The germline gives CDR1 SNHLY, CDR2 FYNNEI. This CDR3 comprises 15 residues. The CDR3 protein is CASSKRRQGQETQYF. The CDR3 nucleotides are TGTGCCAGCTCTAAGAGACGACAGGGCCAAGAGACCCAGTACTTC. Drawing the rest from reference TRBV2 and TRBJ2-5, the complete variable domain is EPEVTQTPSHQVTQMGQEVILRCVPISNHLYFYWYRQILGQKVEFLVSFYNNEISEKSEIFDDQFSVERPDGSNFTLKIRSTKLEDSAMYFCASSKRRQGQETQYFGPGTRLLVL.

V is TRBV6-5 and J is TRBJ2-5, with TRBD2 matching 11 bases. Trimming cost V 4 bases and J 2 bases; bases outside gene matches: 6. The germline gives CDR1 MNHEY, CDR2 SVGAGI. CDR3 length: 16 amino acids. In DNA form, the CDR3 reads TGTGCCAGCAGTTTCACTAGCGGGGGTCTGCAAGAGACCCAGTACTTC. This sequence encodes CASSFTSGGLQETQYF.